This TCR beta chain was captured in a study of human T cells and chemical hapten exposure (dated by TCRdb to 2020 to 2023). Describing the broader study: For sensitization, 2% DPC in acetone was applied to a 2 cm by 2 cm area of upper inner arm skin. Weekly therapeutic DPC doses were additionally applied to the scalp of patients throughout the approximately 25-week study period. Patch tests used Finn chambers with 0.01% DPC on the upper back, scored after 6 days by International Contact Dermatitis Research Group standards. Libraries were pooled for sequencing, and per-sample TCR yields varied mainly because of small differences in library volumes within the pool. Peripheral blood TCR repertoire changes were tracked in vivo in alopecia patients during primary and secondary sensitization to the hapten diphenylcyclopropenone (DPC). Twenty-nine alopecia patients provided blood for TCR sequencing at one to four time points (pre-sensitization, 2, 6 and 24 weeks). Blood was sampled from patients pre-sensitization (week 0) and at 2, 6 and about 24 weeks after DPC sensitization. The patient cohort, mostly female, included alopecia areata with under or over 50% scalp involvement, alopecia totalis and alopecia universalis.

Sample time point, as interpreted from the label and publication: pre-sensitization, week 0. In light of the paper, this sample's treatment or condition label describes: therapeutic diphenylcyclopropenone sensitization with weekly scalp DPC. At each patch-test visit, blood was drawn before the patch test was applied. Patients were eligible if aged 18 to 70, diagnosed with alopecia and judged suitable for DPC therapy, and pregnant patients were excluded. Total RNA was extracted from unfractionated whole blood that had been collected in Tempus Blood RNA tubes. This clonotype was counted a few times. Its antigen target is currently unknown. No base qualities exist here, and no much larger clone lies one base off it. Study-level results and caveats: DPC sensitization did not change the number of TCRs with a frequency above 1 in 1000, and there was no evidence of changes in global repertoire structure. A positive correlation was found between the number of PT1 expanded TCRs and patch test score, with significance reached at thresholds 8, 16 and 32 but not 4. Repeated subsampling changed both the strength of the expansion versus patch-test correlation and the threshold at which the correlation became significant. All patients had alopecia, a presumed autoimmune disease, so their immune response might differ from that of healthy individuals. Expanded TCRs formed significantly more large CDR3 similarity clusters than pre-sensitization or healthy control sets, consistent with antigen-driven responses.

Spanning cysteine to phenylalanine, the CDR3 consists of 15 amino acids. CDR3 DNA is the only sequence kept; it has 45 bases, read in frame from the first base. CDR1 MDHEN and CDR2 SYDVKM are derived from the germline V gene. V and J are truncated by 4 bases and 4 bases respectively, leaving an intervening sequence of 17 bases. The method behind the library was RACE. The listed sequencing device is NextSeq 500. During library preparation, unique molecular identifiers were attached to individual cDNA molecules so that TCRs could be counted quantitatively and reproducibly. Each blood RNA sample was used to sequence both TCR alpha and TCR beta chains. For the original study's pipeline: The median number of TCRs per sample was 90,000 to 100,000, ranging from roughly 20,000 to 690,600. The Decombinator software suite was used to annotate the V, J and CDR3 of the TCR reads. Every sample was subsampled to the same number of TCRs (28,000) for the PS versus PT1 abundance plots. TCRs were defined as expanded if absent before sensitization and observed at least eight times at the 2-week time point. TCRdb reprocessing: public reads trimmed at Q25 with fastp, clones called with MiXCR, in-frame beta chains kept. Each record represents a unique CDR3 protein, reported with the most common genes and DNA among its rows. The V and J calls come from TCRdb's annotation, not from the publication. The sample table holds about 80,000 distinct CDR3 sequences, of which approximately 14% were seen once. The biggest ten clones account for roughly 4.8% of the sample.

This receptor was taken from a woman aged 45-65 years with alopecia areata. Some clones in this sample may be carry-over from other donors' samples. The specimen was whole blood, collected in connection with sensitization to the hapten diphenylcyclopropenone (DPC). The chain couples TRBV28 to TRBJ2-7; the D gene is perhaps TRBD1, on 5 matching bases. CDR3 loop: CASSSEWQGIYEQYF. The sequenced DNA: TGTGCCAGCAGTTCCGAGTGGCAGGGAATTTACGAGCAGTACTTC.